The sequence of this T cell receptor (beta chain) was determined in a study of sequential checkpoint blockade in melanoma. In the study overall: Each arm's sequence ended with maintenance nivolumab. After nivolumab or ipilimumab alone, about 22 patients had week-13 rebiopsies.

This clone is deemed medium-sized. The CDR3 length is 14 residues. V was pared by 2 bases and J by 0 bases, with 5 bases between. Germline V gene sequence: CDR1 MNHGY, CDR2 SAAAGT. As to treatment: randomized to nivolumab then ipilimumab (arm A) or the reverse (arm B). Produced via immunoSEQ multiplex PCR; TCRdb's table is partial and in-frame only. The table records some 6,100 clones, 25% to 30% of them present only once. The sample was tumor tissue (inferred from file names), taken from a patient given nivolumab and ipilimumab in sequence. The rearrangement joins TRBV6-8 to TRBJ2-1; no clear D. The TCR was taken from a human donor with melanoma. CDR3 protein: CASSYGSSYNEQFF. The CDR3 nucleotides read TGTGCCAGCAGTTACGGTAGCTCCTACAATGAGCAGTTCTTC.